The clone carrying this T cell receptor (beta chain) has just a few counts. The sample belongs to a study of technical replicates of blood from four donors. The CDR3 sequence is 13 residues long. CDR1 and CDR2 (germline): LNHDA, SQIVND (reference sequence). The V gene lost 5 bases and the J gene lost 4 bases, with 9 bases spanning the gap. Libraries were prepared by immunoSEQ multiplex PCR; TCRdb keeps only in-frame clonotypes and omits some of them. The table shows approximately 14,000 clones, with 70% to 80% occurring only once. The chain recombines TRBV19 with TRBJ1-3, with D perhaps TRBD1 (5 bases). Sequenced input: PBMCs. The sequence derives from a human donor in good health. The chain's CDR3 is CASSQGLGNTIYF. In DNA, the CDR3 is TGTGCCAGTAGTCAGGGACTCGGAAACACCATATATTTT. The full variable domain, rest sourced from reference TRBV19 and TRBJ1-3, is DGGITQSPKYLFRKEGQNVTLSCEQNLNHDAMYWYRQDPGQGLRLIYYSQIVNDFQKGDIAEGYSVSREKKESFPLTVTSAQKNPTAFYLCASSQGLGNTIYFGEGSWLTVV.